Presented here are 16 T cell receptor beta chains from one specimen sequenced in a study of read filtering for tumor transcriptome and immune sequencing. The library was built from about 370 ng RNA with molecular barcoded adaptors for alpha/delta and beta/gamma chains. In TCRdb, the reads were re-called with MiXCR into one record per CDR3 protein. Of 40,000 to 50,000 distinct CDR3 sequences listed, approximately 18% were seen once; the top ten hold about 16%. Sequences were obtained from a population of CD138-negative cells sorted from bone marrow. These TCRs come from a donor aged 40 or older with multiple myeloma.

This chain connects TRBV18 to TRBJ1-4; D call uncertain. Germline CDR1 KGHSH, CDR2 LQKENI. V gave up 5 bases and J gave up 7 bases, with 8 bases separating them. This CDR3 has 12 amino acids. The CDR3 DNA sequence: TGTGCCAGCTCAGGTGATCGTGAAAAACTGTTTTTT. It specifies CASSGDREKLFF.

The table lists this clonotype with many counts. This sequence joins TRBV29-1 and TRBJ1-1, with 7 nucleotides matching TRBD1. Germline CDR1 and CDR2: SQVTM and ANQGSEA. After removal of 6 bases from V and 0 bases from J, the junction contained 10 bases not matched to a gene. The CDR3 runs 15 residues. CDR3 loop: CSVPMTGTMNTEAFF. The CDR3 coding sequence is TGCAGCGTGCCCATGACAGGGACCATGAACACTGAAGCTTTCTTT.

This clonotype was recorded many times. The chain joins TRBV7-6 to TRBJ2-1; D perhaps matches TRBD2 (6 bases). This CDR3 spans 15 amino acids. Trimming left V 5 bases short and J 3 bases short, with 14 bases between. Germline V gene lookup returns CDR1 SGHVS and CDR2 FNYEAQ. In nucleotides, the CDR3 is TGTGCCAGCAGCAGCTCCGGGACTGTCTACAATGAGCAGTTCTTC. Protein product: CASSSSGTVYNEQFF.

With respect to this clonotype: One junction end disagrees with the germline gene, perhaps due to a read error. V gene TRBV11-2 combines with J gene TRBJ1-4; the D is unclear. The CDR3 runs to 12 residues. Germline V gene lookup returns CDR1 SGHAT and CDR2 FQNNGV. Written as DNA, the CDR3 is TGTGCCAGCAGCTCCCTAAGTGAAAGACTGCTTTTT. Translating it yields CASSSLSERLLF.

This clonotype has at least ten counts. V and J are TRBV18 and TRBJ2-1, with D perhaps TRBD2 (5 bases). CDR3 size: 17 residues. V shed 0 bases and J shed 3 bases, with 15 bases lying between them. Germline CDR1 reads KGHSH; CDR2 reads LQKENI. The CDR3 is CASSPPSGFSSYNEQFF. CDR3 DNA: TGTGCCAGCTCACCACCGTCGGGATTTTCTAGCTACAATGAGCAGTTCTTC.

This clonotype has at least ten counts. CDR3 nucleotides: TGCGCCAGCAGCTACGGGACTAGCGGGAGTAATGAGCAGTTCTTC. Its translation is CASSYGTSGSNEQFF. The rearrangement uses TRBV5-1 and TRBJ2-1; 14 nucleotides agree with TRBD2. Germline loops: CDR1 SGHRS, CDR2 YFSETQ. This CDR3 is 15 amino acids long. Trimming took 3 bases from V and 7 from J; bases not matched to a gene: 3.

This chain joins TRBV20-1 and TRBJ1-4, with D possibly being TRBD1 (5 bases). CDR1 is DFQATT and CDR2 is SNEGSKA in the germline V gene (reference sequence). V gave up 5 bases and J gave up 8 bases, with 21 bases separating them. The CDR3 is 15 residues long. CDR3 in amino acids: CSAQETKGLWEKLFF. The CDR3 bases are TGCAGTGCTCAAGAGACGAAGGGGCTGTGGGAAAAACTGTTTTTT.

The chain uses TRBV4-2 and TRBJ2-5; 12 nucleotides agree with TRBD1. With 0 bases clipped from V and 5 bases from J, the junction kept 4 bases outside the gene matches. Germline V CDR1 and CDR2: LGHNA, YNFKEQ. The CDR3 length is 16 residues. In DNA, the CDR3 is TGTGCCAGCAGCCAAGAAGGGACAGGGGGCGTGGAGACCCAGTACTTC. This encodes CASSQEGTGGVETQYF.

This clonotype was detected many times. The chain combines TRBV29-1 with TRBJ2-1; 11 nucleotides line up with TRBD2. J gave up 1 base and V 4 bases, and 9 bases lay outside the gene matches. The CDR3 is made up of 17 amino acids. Germline CDR1 and CDR2: SQVTM and ANQGSEA. CDR3 in amino acids: CSVGGLAGGGSYNEQFF. In DNA form, the CDR3 reads TGCAGCGTTGGAGGGCTAGCGGGAGGCGGGTCCTACAATGAGCAGTTCTTC.

Remarks on this clonotype: A much larger clone sits a single nucleotide away, making a read error possible. The V gene is TRBV7-3, the J gene TRBJ1-3; D not resolved. Germline V gives CDR1 SGHTA, CDR2 FQGTGA. CDR3 length: 12 amino acids. CDR3 coding DNA: TGTGCCAGCAGCTTTGATGGAACCACCATATATTTT. As protein: CASSFDGTTIYF.

In its sample, this clonotype was seen many times. The chain uses TRBV20-1 and TRBJ2-5; D ambiguous. The CDR3 loop spans 13 amino acids. V was shortened by 5 bases and J by 5 bases, with 15 bases between the two germline ends. Germline V gene sequence: CDR1 DFQATT, CDR2 SNEGSKA (reference sequence). CDR3 residues: CSAAIGSKETQYF. The CDR3 DNA sequence: TGCAGTGCTGCGATTGGATCAAAGGAGACCCAGTACTTC.

This clonotype has ten or more counts. The chain joins TRBV5-1 to TRBJ2-1; 9 nucleotides line up with TRBD1. The length of the CDR3 is 14 residues. The ends lost 0 bases at V and 9 bases at J; junction bases unmatched: 4. Germline loops: CDR1 SGHRS, CDR2 YFSETQ. The CDR3 is CASSLDRGLGEQFF. The CDR3 nucleotides are TGCGCCAGCAGCTTGGACAGGGGGCTGGGTGAGCAGTTCTTC. The full variable domain, its missing parts supplied by reference TRBV5-1 and TRBJ2-1, is KAGVTQTPRYLIKTRGQQVTLSCSPISGHRSVSWYQQTPGQGLQFLFEYFSETQRNKGNFPGRFSGRQFSNSRSEMNVSTLELGDSALYLCASSLDRGLGEQFFGPGTRLTVL.

This clonotype was seen many times. V gene TRBV7-9 combines with J gene TRBJ2-1, with TRBD2 matching 10 bases. The CDR3 contains 15 residues. Germline V lookup: CDR1 SEHNR, CDR2 FQNEAQ (reference sequence). Losses at the gene ends were 4 bases for V and 8 bases for J; bases not matched to a gene: 8. The CDR3 coding sequence is TGTGCCAGCAGCTCCCAGCGGGAGGGCCTAGATGAGCAGTTCTTC. Protein: CASSSQREGLDEQFF.

This clonotype appeared many times. V and J are TRBV7-2 and TRBJ1-1; tentatively, D is TRBD1 (6 bases). CDR1 is SGHTA and CDR2 is FQGNSA in the germline V gene. This CDR3 has 14 amino acids. V was pared by 6 bases and J by 4 bases, with 15 bases between. DNA of the CDR3: TGTGCCAGCAGGCCGACAGGCGGGAGCACTGAAGCTTTCTTT. Amino acids: CASRPTGGSTEAFF.

This clonotype was seen at least ten times. The chain couples TRBV29-1 to TRBJ2-2; 10 nucleotides match TRBD2. The CDR3 spans 17 residues. The ends lost 3 bases at V and 4 bases at J; junction bases unmatched: 11. Per germline, CDR1 SQVTM and CDR2 ANQGSEA. The CDR3 bases are TGCAGCGTTGACGGGCTAGCGGGAGTCCCCCCCACCGGGGAGCTGTTTTTT. It codes for CSVDGLAGVPPTGELFF.

About this clonotype: Being one base from a much bigger clone, this may be a read error. The rearrangement uses TRBV19 and TRBJ2-3; 10 bases align to TRBD2. Germline loops: CDR1 LNHDA, CDR2 SQIVND (reference sequence). CDR3 length equals 13 residues. With 9 bases clipped from V and 8 bases from J, the junction kept 8 bases outside the gene matches. This CDR3 reads CASGLAAPGTQYF. CDR3 sequence (DNA): TGTGCCAGCGGACTAGCGGCCCCAGGTACGCAGTATTTT. Supplemented by reference TRBV19 and TRBJ2-3, the full variable domain reads DGGITQSPKYLFRKEGQNVTLSCEQNLNHDAMYWYRQDPGQGLRLIYYSQIVNDFQKGDIAEGYSVSREKKESFPLTVTSAQKNPTAFYLCASGLAAPGTQYFGPGTRLTVL.